This note documents a single T cell receptor (beta chain) sequence. The sample belongs to a study of shared T cell receptors in the human thymus. Sequenced by immunoSEQ multiplex PCR; TCRdb stores in-frame clones only, minus some. The profile shows 700,000 or so clones, roughly 85% of them singletons. The CDR3 is 15 residues long. With 0 bases removed from V and 5 bases from J, the gap between germline ends came to 11 bases. Per germline, CDR1 MNHEY and CDR2 SVGAGI. The same specimen was also included in a second study, on human thymus T cells.

Sequencing was done on a sample of thymocytes. The chain has TRBV6-5 and TRBJ1-5; no clear D. This sequence was found in a girl younger than two with a congenital heart defect. The CDR3 nucleotides are TGTGCCAGCAGTTACTCTCGCGGTTCCCATCAGCCCCAGCATTTT. This codes for CASSYSRGSHQPQHF.